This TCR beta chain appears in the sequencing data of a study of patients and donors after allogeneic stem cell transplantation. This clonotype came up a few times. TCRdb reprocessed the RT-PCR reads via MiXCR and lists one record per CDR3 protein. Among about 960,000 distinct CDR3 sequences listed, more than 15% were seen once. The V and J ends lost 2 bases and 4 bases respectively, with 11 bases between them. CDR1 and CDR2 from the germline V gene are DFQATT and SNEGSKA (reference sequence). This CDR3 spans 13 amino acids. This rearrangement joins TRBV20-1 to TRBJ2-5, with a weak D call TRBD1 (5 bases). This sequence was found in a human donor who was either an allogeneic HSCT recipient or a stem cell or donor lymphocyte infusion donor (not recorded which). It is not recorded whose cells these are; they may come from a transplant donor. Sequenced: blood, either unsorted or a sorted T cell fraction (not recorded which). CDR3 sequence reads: CSARSGRGETQYF. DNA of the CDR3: TGCAGTGCTAGATCAGGAAGGGGAGAGACCCAGTACTTC.